These 32 T cell receptor beta chains came from one sample sequenced in a study of blood T cells in healthy people across ages. Primed by a sample-barcoded 5' primer and a J-beta primer mix, a second PCR proceeded for about 7 to 11 cycles. From the 5' RACE reads, TCRdb called clonotypes with MiXCR, one entry per CDR3 protein. Found here are roughly 930,000 distinct CDR3 sequences, around 46% of them singletons; the top ten hold roughly 13%. The sample taken for sequencing was blood. The receptor set was obtained from a young man in good health.

The rearrangement links TRBV6-5 to TRBJ2-1; D possibly corresponds to TRBD1 (5 bases). The length of the CDR3 is 15 residues. V lost 6 bases to trimming and J lost 7 bases, with 19 bases between them. In germline, CDR1 is MNHEY, CDR2 SVGAGI. CDR3 residues: CASSAAGWFSNEQFF. DNA for the CDR3: TGTGCCAGCAGCGCGGCAGGGTGGTTTAGTAATGAGCAGTTCTTC.

This clonotype has more than one count but fewer than ten. The J gene is TRBJ1-5, the V gene TRBV21-1; TRBD1, the table's D call, lacks a check against the DNA. TRBV21-1 represents a pseudogene. CDR3 length: 17 amino acids. CDR3 sequence reads: CASSKEQDPPLDQPQHF. The CDR3 DNA reads TGTGCCAGCAGCAAGGAACAGGACCCCCCTTTGGATCAGCCCCAGCATTTT.

This rearrangement joins TRBV5-1 to TRBJ2-3, with no clear D. The germline V gene encodes CDR1 SGHRS and CDR2 YFSETQ. V lost 0 bases to trimming and J lost 0 bases, with 11 bases between them. The CDR3 loop spans 16 amino acids. CDR3 bases: TGCGCCAGCAGCTTGGCATTCACAACTAGCACAGATACGCAGTATTTT. It specifies CASSLAFTTSTDTQYF.

The table lists this clonotype with a count of one. The V call is TRBV30, the J call TRBJ2-7; D is unclear. In germline, CDR1 is GTSNPN, CDR2 SVGIG (reference sequence). The V end lost 1 base, the J end lost 3 bases, and 13 bases lay between the germline ends. The CDR3 totals 14 residues. The CDR3 sequence is CAWSATHTSYEQYF. CDR3 DNA: TGTGCCTGGAGTGCCACACACACAAGCTACGAGCAGTACTTC.

Notes on this clonotype: At one of its ends the junction is not consistent with the germline gene, which may arise from a read error. The chain employs TRBV9 and TRBJ2-1; D gene uncertain. In germline, CDR1 is SGDLS, CDR2 YYNGEE. This CDR3 has 15 residues. The DNA for the CDR3 is TGTGCCAGCAGCGTAGGGTCGGCTCAATACAAGGAGCAGTTCTTC. It encodes CASSVGSAQYKEQFF.

V is TRBV9 and J is TRBJ2-1; tentative D call: TRBD2 (5 bases). CDR3 length equals 16 residues. Trimming shortened V by 0 bases and J by 10 bases, and 20 bases separated the two germline ends. CDR1 SGDLS and CDR2 YYNGEE come from the germline V gene. The DNA for the CDR3 is TGTGCCAGCAGCGTAGGGGGTCTAGCCGGGCCGAGGGAGCAGTTCTTC. Protein: CASSVGGLAGPREQFF.

The chain combines TRBV7-6 with TRBJ2-3; no reliable D call. Trimming pared 5 bases from V and 3 bases from J, leaving 6 bases between. The CDR3 sequence is 12 residues long. Germline assignment: CDR1 SGHVS and CDR2 FNYEAQ. In DNA form, the CDR3 reads TGTGCCAGCAGCGGCTGGACAGATACGCAGTATTTT. It yields the protein CASSGWTDTQYF.

This clonotype was seen a few times. The chain carries TRBV7-2 and TRBJ2-3, with a tentative D call TRBD1 (5 bases). The germline V and J ends were trimmed by 5 bases and 6 bases, with 15 bases remaining between them. This CDR3 is 14 amino acids long. Germline CDR1 and CDR2: SGHTA and FQGNSA. CDR3 bases: TGTGCCAGCAGCCCCAGTCTTGACAGCGATACGCAGTATTTT. Encoded protein: CASSPSLDSDTQYF.

This clonotype was detected once. This chain connects TRBV7-8 to TRBJ2-4; 8 bases map to TRBD1. The end of the DNA is better explained by TRBJ2-7, so the J call may be wrong. The CDR3 runs 16 residues. Germline V CDR1 and CDR2: SGHVS, FQNEAQ. Written as DNA, the CDR3 is TGTGCCAGCAGCTTACCAAGGCAGGGGGCGAACTACGAGCAGTACTTC. Its translation: CASSLPRQGANYEQYF.

The chain has TRBV12-3 or TRBV12-4 and TRBJ2-3; no reliable D call. V lost 6 bases to trimming and J lost 4 bases, with 17 bases between them. CDR3 length: 15 amino acids. The CDR3 region is CASSSRRTGADTQYF. The CDR3 DNA reads TGTGCCAGCAGCTCCCGCCGGACGGGCGCAGATACGCAGTATTTT.

The rearrangement uses TRBV7-2 and TRBJ2-7; possibly TRBD2 for D (6 bases). V gave up 5 bases and J gave up 3 bases, with 11 bases separating them. CDR3 length: 13 amino acids. Germline-derived CDR1 and CDR2 are SGHTA and FQGNSA. The CDR3 sequence: CASSVRGSYEQYF. Here the CDR3 DNA reads TGTGCCAGCAGCGTGCGGGGTAGCTACGAGCAGTACTTC.

This rearrangement joins TRBV24-1 to TRBJ2-5, with D maybe TRBD1 (5 bases). The J call could be wrong; TRBJ2-7 is a better fit for the DNA end. The length of the CDR3 is 14 residues. CDR1 and CDR2 (germline): KGHDR, SFDVKD. This chain's CDR3 is CATSDVVQGYEQYF. The CDR3 bases are TGTGCCACCAGTGATGTGGTGCAGGGCTACGAGCAGTACTTC.

With regard to this clonotype: An end of the junction differs from the germline gene, which may be a read error. V and J are TRBV27 and TRBJ2-1; 10 bases map to TRBD2. The CDR3 spans 15 residues. The germline V gene has CDR1 MNHEY and CDR2 SMNVEV (reference sequence). CDR3 DNA sequence: TGTACCAGCAGTTTCGCTAGCGGGGGCCGCAATGAGCAGTTCTTC. It specifies CTSSFASGGRNEQFF.

V usage is TRBV3-1 and J usage is TRBJ2-5, with D possibly being TRBD1 (6 bases). Trimming cost V 5 bases and J 7 bases, with 8 bases left between them. Germline CDR1 reads LGHDT; CDR2 reads YNNKEL (reference sequence). This CDR3 spans 11 amino acids. CDR3 sequence reads: CASSSQGTQYF. In DNA, the CDR3 is TGTGCCAGCAGCTCACAGGGGACCCAGTACTTC.

The CDR3 bases are TGCGCCAGCAGCCAAGAAGGGACACCAAACACCGGGGAGCTGTTTTTT. This codes for CASSQEGTPNTGELFF. The rearrangement links TRBV4-1 to TRBJ2-2; a weak D match, TRBD1 (6 bases). The CDR3 is 16 amino acids. Deletions cut 0 bases from V and 2 bases from J, with 10 bases between. The germline V gene has CDR1 MGHRA and CDR2 YSYEKL.

The chain employs TRBV4-1 and TRBJ2-7, with no clear D. The closer fit of TRBJ2-5 to the DNA end suggests the J call may be wrong. This CDR3 has 15 residues. CDR1 is MGHRA and CDR2 is YSYEKL in the germline V gene. The CDR3 region is CASSQGSQGSGTQYF. The CDR3 bases are TGCGCCAGCAGCCAGGGCTCGCAAGGTTCAGGGACCCAGTACTTC.

This clonotype has ten or more counts. The genes are TRBV20-1 and TRBJ2-7; 7 bases are shared with TRBD1. V shed 3 bases and J 5 bases; nucleotides not matched to a gene: 7. There are 13 residues in the CDR3. CDR1 is DFQATT and CDR2 is SNEGSKA in the germline V gene (reference sequence). The CDR3 DNA follows: TGCAGTGCTAGGGCAGGGGGTCTTGACGAGCAGTACTTC. Translation gives CSARAGGLDEQYF.

This sequence joins TRBV28 and TRBJ1-5; 10 bases are a match to TRBD1. The CDR3 length is 15 residues. The trim removed 5 bases at V and 7 bases at J, leaving 8 bases unmatched. Germline CDR1 reads MDHEN; CDR2 reads SYDVKM. The CDR3 sequence is CASSAGTGAGQPQHF. The CDR3 bases are TGTGCCAGCAGTGCGGGGACAGGGGCTGGGCAGCCCCAGCATTTT.

This clonotype occurred many times. V usage is TRBV5-1 and J usage is TRBJ2-1; D is perhaps TRBD1 or TRBD2 (5 bases each). The CDR3 covers 13 residues. V was pared by 1 base and J by 7 bases, with 9 bases between. Per the germline V gene, CDR1 is SGHRS and CDR2 is YFSETQ. This chain's CDR3 is CASSLMGVNEQFF. DNA for the CDR3: TGCGCCAGCAGCTTGATGGGGGTTAATGAGCAGTTCTTC. The full variable domain, rest sourced from reference TRBV5-1 and TRBJ2-1, is KAGVTQTPRYLIKTRGQQVTLSCSPISGHRSVSWYQQTPGQGLQFLFEYFSETQRNKGNFPGRFSGRQFSNSRSEMNVSTLELGDSALYLCASSLMGVNEQFFGPGTRLTVL.

This clonotype was observed at least ten times. The V and J genes are TRBV27 and TRBJ2-1; TRBD2 is a possible D gene (5 bases). Germline V gives CDR1 MNHEY, CDR2 SMNVEV (reference sequence). V was shortened by 5 bases and J by 5 bases, with 7 bases between the two germline ends. The CDR3 loop spans 12 amino acids. The CDR3 DNA reads as TGTGCCAGCAGTCGGGGAGACAATGAGCAGTTCTTC. It encodes CASSRGDNEQFF.

Only a few counts were recorded for this clonotype. The rearrangement links TRBV10-3 to TRBJ2-1; TRBD2 agrees at 7 bases. V shed 6 bases and J 0 bases; nucleotides not matched to a gene: 5. There are 15 residues in the CDR3. Germline V CDR1 and CDR2: ENHRY, SYGVKD. CDR3 in DNA: TGTGCCATCAGACCGGGACTAACCTCCTACAATGAGCAGTTCTTC. This encodes CAIRPGLTSYNEQFF.

Remarks on this clonotype: The junction does not match germline at one end; this may be a read error. V is TRBV6-1 and J is TRBJ1-4; a possible D gene is TRBD1 (5 bases). CDR3 length: 13 amino acids. CDR1 is MNHNS, CDR2 SASEGT, per germline. DNA of the CDR3: TGTGCCAGCAGTCCGGGACTAGCGGGGCGGGAGTATTTT. It encodes CASSPGLAGREYF.

The gene calls are TRBV7-9 and TRBJ2-1, with a weak D call TRBD1 (6 bases). Trimming shortened V by 0 bases and J by 7 bases, and 13 bases separated the two germline ends. Germline-derived CDR1 and CDR2 are SEHNR and FQNEAQ (reference sequence). CDR3 length: 15 residues. CDR3 sequence reads: CASSLATGPSNEQFF. DNA of the CDR3: TGTGCCAGCAGCTTAGCGACAGGACCATCGAATGAGCAGTTCTTC.

This clonotype showed up just a few times. The rearrangement uses TRBV4-2 and TRBJ2-3; D perhaps matches TRBD2 (6 bases). The CDR3 is made up of 16 amino acids. V lost 4 bases and J lost 1, with 15 bases in between. Germline assignment: CDR1 LGHNA and CDR2 YNFKEQ. The DNA of the CDR3 is TGTGCCAGCAGCCCAGGCCGGGACTCTCGCACAGATACGCAGTATTTT. Translated, it gives CASSPGRDSRTDTQYF.

The V and J genes are TRBV12-5 and TRBJ2-5, with unresolved D. Trimming removed 3 bases from V and 11 bases from J, with 10 bases in between. The CDR3 consists of 11 residues. Germline V lookup: CDR1 LGHNT, CDR2 FRNRAP. The CDR3 nucleotides read TGTGCTAGTGGTTTATTAAATGAGCAGTACTTC. Translated: CASGLLNEQYF.

In nucleotides, the CDR3 is TGTGCCAGCAGCCCTAGCGGGGGGCTACAAAAACTGGAGCAGTACTTC. This sequence encodes CASSPSGGLQKLEQYF. The chain joins TRBV11-2 to TRBJ2-7, with 11 bases identical to TRBD2. Germline-derived CDR1 and CDR2 are SGHAT and FQNNGV. The CDR3 loop spans 16 amino acids. V lost 5 bases to trimming and J lost 7 bases; unmatched junction nucleotides: 13.

This clonotype has more than one count but fewer than ten. The genes are TRBV30 and TRBJ1-2; D might be TRBD1 (6 bases). Germline CDR1 and CDR2: GTSNPN and SVGIG (reference sequence). CDR3 size: 13 residues. The V gene lost 0 bases and the J gene lost 6 bases, with 11 bases spanning the gap. The CDR3 region has the DNA TGTGCCTGGAGTGTACGGGGACATCATGGCTACACCTTC. This encodes CAWSVRGHHGYTF.

The J gene is TRBJ2-5, the V gene TRBV27; perhaps TRBD1 as D (5 bases). Germline V gives CDR1 MNHEY, CDR2 SMNVEV (reference sequence). This CDR3 is built from 15 residues. Trimming shortened V by 2 bases and J by 2 bases, and 12 bases separated the two germline ends. CDR3 amino acids: CASSLSQGWQETQYF. CDR3 DNA: TGTGCCAGCAGTTTAAGTCAGGGTTGGCAAGAGACCCAGTACTTC.

As to this clonotype: Being one base from a much bigger clone, this may be a read error. This chain links TRBV14 with TRBJ2-3; 13 nucleotides match TRBD2. The germline V gene encodes CDR1 SGHDN and CDR2 FVKESK. The CDR3 totals 16 residues. For the CDR3, the DNA is TGTGCCAGCAGCCGAGGGACTAGCGGGGAGCTAGATGCGCAGTATTTT. Protein sequence: CASSRGTSGELDAQYF.

The rearrangement links TRBV7-6 to TRBJ2-3, with D hard to call. CDR3 length: 15 residues. V was trimmed by 4 bases and J by 0 bases, leaving 11 bases between them. CDR1 is SGHVS and CDR2 is FNYEAQ in the germline V gene. In nucleotides, the CDR3 is TGTGCCAGCAGCTCCCACGAAGGTAGCACAGATACGCAGTATTTT. This codes for CASSSHEGSTDTQYF.

The gene calls are TRBV6-5 and TRBJ1-6, with 7 bases matching TRBD1. Germline CDR1 MNHEY, CDR2 SVGAGI. The CDR3 totals 18 residues. The V gene end was trimmed by 0 bases and the J gene end by 0 bases; junction bases not matched to a gene: 5. The CDR3 DNA sequence: TGTGCCAGCAGTTACTCAGGACAGGCGAGCTCCTATAATTCACCCCTCCACTTT. Protein: CASSYSGQASSYNSPLHF.

J is TRBJ1-5 and V is TRBV20-1, with 8 bases matching TRBD1. CDR3 length: 16 residues. J lost 2 bases, V lost 2 bases, and 8 bases had no gene match. CDR1 is DFQATT, CDR2 SNEGSKA, per germline (reference sequence). The CDR3 spells CSARSSGTGRNQPQHF. The CDR3 nucleotides are TGCAGTGCTAGATCCTCCGGGACAGGCCGCAATCAGCCCCAGCATTTT.